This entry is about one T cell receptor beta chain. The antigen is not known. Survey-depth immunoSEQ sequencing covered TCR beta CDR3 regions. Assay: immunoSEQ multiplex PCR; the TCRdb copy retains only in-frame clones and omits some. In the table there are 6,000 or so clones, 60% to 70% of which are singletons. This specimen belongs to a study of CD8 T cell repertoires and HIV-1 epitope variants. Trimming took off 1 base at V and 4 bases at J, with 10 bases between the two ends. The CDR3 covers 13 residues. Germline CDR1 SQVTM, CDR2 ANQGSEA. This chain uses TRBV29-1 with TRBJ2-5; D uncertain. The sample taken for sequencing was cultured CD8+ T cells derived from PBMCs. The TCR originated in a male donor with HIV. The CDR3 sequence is CSVEAPGVETQYF. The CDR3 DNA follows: TGCAGCGTTGAAGCCCCTGGGGTAGAGACCCAGTACTTC.